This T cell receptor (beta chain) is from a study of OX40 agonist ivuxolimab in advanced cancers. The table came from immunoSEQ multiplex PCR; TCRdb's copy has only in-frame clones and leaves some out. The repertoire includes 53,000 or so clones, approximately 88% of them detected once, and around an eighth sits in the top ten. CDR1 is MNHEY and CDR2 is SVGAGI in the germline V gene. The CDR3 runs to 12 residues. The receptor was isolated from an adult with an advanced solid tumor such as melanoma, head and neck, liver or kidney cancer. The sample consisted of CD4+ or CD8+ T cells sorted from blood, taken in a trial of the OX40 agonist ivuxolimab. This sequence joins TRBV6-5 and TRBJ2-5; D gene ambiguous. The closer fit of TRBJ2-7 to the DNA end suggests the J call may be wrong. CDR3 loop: CASSMDGYEQYF. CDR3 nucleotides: TGTGCCAGCAGTATGGACGGGTACGAGCAGTACTTC.